This section outlines one T cell receptor beta chain sequence together with its context. The repertoire was sequenced with immunoSEQ multiplex PCR; TCRdb's copy has only in-frame clones and lacks some. The top ten hold more than 20% of the sample, which has approximately 810,000 clones, more than 85% seen once. This sample was taken from a study of shared clonotypes between healthy human individuals. Turning to the study itself: Three plates each covered CD4 naive and memory; CD8 naive two, CD8 memory one.

The CDR3 consists of 14 residues. Germline V gene lookup returns CDR1 GTSNPN and CDR2 SVGIG (reference sequence). The junction had 2 bases not matched to a gene; V was cut back by 0 bases and J by 1 base. In the naive CD8 group, cells lacked CD45RO and were positively selected for CCR7, so terminally differentiated effector memory CD45RA+ cells were left out. Donation came from healthy HIV-negative adults that had no recent acute infections or vaccinations. This sequence was found in a man between 25 and 39 years old in good health. Specimen: naive CD8+ T cells sorted from blood. The chain has TRBV30 and TRBJ1-1; TRBD1 aligns across 7 bases. CDR3 loop: CAWSVGQANTEAFF. The CDR3 DNA reads as TGTGCCTGGAGTGTTGGACAGGCGAACACTGAAGCTTTCTTT.